Listed here is a single T cell receptor (beta chain). Its antigen remains undetermined. No quality values exist for individual bases; no much larger clone is one base distant. Collaborating institutions collected whole blood in K2EDTA tubes following their own protocols. For TCRbeta analysis, collaborators shipped samples in one of three forms: frozen whole blood, isolated PBMCs, or DNA extracted from either of those sample types. V has 6 bases trimmed and J has 5 bases trimmed; junction bases matching no gene number 4. Based on the germline V gene (reference sequence), the CDR1 and CDR2 sequences are LNHDA and SQIVND. The cysteine opens and the phenylalanine closes a CDR3 of 13 amino acids. The entry retains the CDR3 DNA only, 39 bases that are in frame from base 1. This sample was included in a study of blood T cell repertoires in COVID-19 (dated by TCRdb to about 2020). In the study overall: Samples from collaborators originated in the United States, Italy and Spain and spanned both the acute and convalescent phases of COVID-19. The material from the prospective study consisted of cDNA or gDNA derived from T cells, B-cell-depleted T cells, or PBMCs. The dataset comprised deeply sampled blood TCRbeta repertoires from subjects exposed to, actively infected with, or recovered from COVID-19. A freely available public database, intended as a resource for researchers studying the immune response to SARS-CoV-2, is where the repertoires were released. Samples were obtained from the ongoing ImmuneRACE study (first 160 participants) and from some 1,200 subjects provided by 6 global collaborators. The sample metadata nearly always contained a de-identified subject ID, COVID-19 status, age in years and sex. Where available, HLA class I and class II types were taken from metadata supplied by the sample provider and were not determined by assay-based typing.

Beyond this particular receptor, the publication reports: The amount of clinical and demographic metadata varied by source and participant and was provided uncurated.

TCRbeta CDR3 regions were amplified from genomic DNA by means of the immunoSEQ Assay, a bias-controlled multiplex PCR. On the authors' methods: Nucleated cell counts per sample were estimated from amplification of reference gene primers within the assay. To quantify the absolute abundance of each unique TCRbeta CDR3 rearrangement, sequence reads were collapsed and filtered. For each sample, productive Simpson clonality was calculated as the square root of Simpson's diversity index across productive rearrangements. The clones in this table, taken by TCRdb from immuneACCESS, are in-frame only. Not every clone is retained; where verified, under half of the shortfall comes from an unresolved V gene, and the cause of the rest is unknown. The V and J calls and clone size are taken from that table; D and trimming were inferred from the DNA. The table for this sample lists roughly 110,000 clones; 80% to 85% of them were counted only once. About 4% of the sample is taken by the ten largest.

Material for sequencing was peripheral blood. This TCR was recovered from a human donor in a cohort sampled during active COVID-19. This chain joins TRBV19 to TRBJ2-1; 7 bases in between match TRBD1. CDR3 protein: CASRPDRDNEQFF. The nucleotide sequence reads as follows: TGTGCCAGTAGGCCCGACAGGGACAATGAGCAGTTCTTC.